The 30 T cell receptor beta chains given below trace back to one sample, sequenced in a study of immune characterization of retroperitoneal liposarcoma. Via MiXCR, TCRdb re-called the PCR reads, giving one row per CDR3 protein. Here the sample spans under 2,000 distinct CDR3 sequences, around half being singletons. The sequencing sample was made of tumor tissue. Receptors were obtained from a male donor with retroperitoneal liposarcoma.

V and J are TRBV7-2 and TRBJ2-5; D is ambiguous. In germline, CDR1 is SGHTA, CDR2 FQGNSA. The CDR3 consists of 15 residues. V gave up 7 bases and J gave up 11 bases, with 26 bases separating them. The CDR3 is CASNSRWVSYNEQYF. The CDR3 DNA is TGTGCCAGCAATTCCCGGTGGGTTTCCTACAATGAGCAGTACTTC.

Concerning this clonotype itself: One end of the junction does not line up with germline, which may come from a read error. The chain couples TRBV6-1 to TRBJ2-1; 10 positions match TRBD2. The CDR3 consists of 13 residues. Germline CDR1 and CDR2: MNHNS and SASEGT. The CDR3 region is CASSETRDLAGDF. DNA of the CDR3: TGTGCCAGCAGTGAAACCCGGGACCTAGCGGGAGACTTC.

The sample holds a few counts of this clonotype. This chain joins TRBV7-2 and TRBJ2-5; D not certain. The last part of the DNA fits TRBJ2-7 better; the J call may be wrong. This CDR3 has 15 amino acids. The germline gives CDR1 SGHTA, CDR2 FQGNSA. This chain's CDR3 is CASTMALGPYYEQYF. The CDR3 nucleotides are TGTGCCAGCACCATGGCCCTCGGGCCCTACTACGAGCAGTACTTC.

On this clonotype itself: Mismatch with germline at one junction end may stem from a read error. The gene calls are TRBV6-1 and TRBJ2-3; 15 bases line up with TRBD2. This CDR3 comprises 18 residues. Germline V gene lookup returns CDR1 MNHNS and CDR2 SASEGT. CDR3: CTSRLGTSGRSSTDTQYF. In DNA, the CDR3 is TGTACCAGCAGACTGGGGACTAGCGGGAGGTCTAGCACAGATACGCAGTATTTT.

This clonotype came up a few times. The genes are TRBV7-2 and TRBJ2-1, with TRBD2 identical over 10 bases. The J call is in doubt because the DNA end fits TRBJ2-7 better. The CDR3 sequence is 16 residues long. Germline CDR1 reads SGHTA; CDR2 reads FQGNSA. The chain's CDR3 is CASSFPSGSSYNEQYF. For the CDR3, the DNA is TGTGCCAGCAGCTTTCCTAGCGGGAGCTCCTACAATGAGCAGTACTTC.

In nucleotides, the CDR3 is TGTGCCAGCAGCTTACAAAGCTGGGGGAGCAATCAGCCCCAGCATTTT. Its translation: CASSLQSWGSNQPQHF. This sequence joins TRBV7-2 and TRBJ1-5; tentative D call: TRBD1 (5 bases). Germline CDR1 SGHTA, CDR2 FQGNSA. Trimming removed 2 bases from V and 1 base from J, with 12 bases in between. The CDR3 is 16 residues long.

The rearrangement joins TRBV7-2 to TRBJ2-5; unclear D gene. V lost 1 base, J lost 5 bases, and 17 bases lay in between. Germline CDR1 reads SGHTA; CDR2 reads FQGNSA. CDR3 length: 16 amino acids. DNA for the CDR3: TGTGCCAGCAGCTTAGATGCCACCACCTCGCGGGAGACCCAGTACTTC. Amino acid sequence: CASSLDATTSRETQYF.

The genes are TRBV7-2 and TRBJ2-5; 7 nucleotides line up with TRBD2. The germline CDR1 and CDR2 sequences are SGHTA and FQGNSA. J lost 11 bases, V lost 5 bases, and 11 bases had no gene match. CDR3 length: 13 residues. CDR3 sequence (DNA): TGTGCCAGCAGCGAAGGAGGGGACTATCAGCAGTACTTC. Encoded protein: CASSEGGDYQQYF.

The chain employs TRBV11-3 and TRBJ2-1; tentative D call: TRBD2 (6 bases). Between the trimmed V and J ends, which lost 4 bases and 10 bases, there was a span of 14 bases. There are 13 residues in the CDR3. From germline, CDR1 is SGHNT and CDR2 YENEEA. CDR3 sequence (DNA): TGTGCCAGCAGCTCCGGGACTCCCTACGAGCAGTTCTTC. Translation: CASSSGTPYEQFF.

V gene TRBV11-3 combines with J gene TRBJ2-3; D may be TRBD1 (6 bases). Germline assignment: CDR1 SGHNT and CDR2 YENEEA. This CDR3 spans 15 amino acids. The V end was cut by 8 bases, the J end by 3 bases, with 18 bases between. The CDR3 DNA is TGTGCCAGCTCCGCGGCCAGGGGAACAACAGATACGCAGTATTTT. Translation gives CASSAARGTTDTQYF.

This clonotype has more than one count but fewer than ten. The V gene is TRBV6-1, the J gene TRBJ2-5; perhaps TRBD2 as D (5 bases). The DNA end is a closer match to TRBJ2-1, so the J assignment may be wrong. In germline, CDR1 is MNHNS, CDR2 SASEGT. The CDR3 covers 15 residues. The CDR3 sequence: CASSLPHGMTYEQFF. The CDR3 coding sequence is TGTGCCAGCAGTCTTCCCCACGGGATGACCTACGAGCAGTTCTTC.

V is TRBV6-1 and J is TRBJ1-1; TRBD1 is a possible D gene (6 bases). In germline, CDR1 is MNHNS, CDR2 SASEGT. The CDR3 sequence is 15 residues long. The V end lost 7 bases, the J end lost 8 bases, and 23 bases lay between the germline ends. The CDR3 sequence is CASTSRGMPGEEAFF. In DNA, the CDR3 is TGTGCCAGCACCTCGAGGGGCATGCCAGGGGAGGAAGCTTTCTTT.

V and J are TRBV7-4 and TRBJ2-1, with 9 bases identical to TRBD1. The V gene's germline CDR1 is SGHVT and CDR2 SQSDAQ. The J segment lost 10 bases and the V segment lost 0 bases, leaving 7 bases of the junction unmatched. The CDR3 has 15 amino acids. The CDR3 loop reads CASSLASDRGDEQFF. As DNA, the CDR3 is TGTGCCAGCAGCTTAGCATCCGACAGGGGGGACGAGCAGTTCTTC.

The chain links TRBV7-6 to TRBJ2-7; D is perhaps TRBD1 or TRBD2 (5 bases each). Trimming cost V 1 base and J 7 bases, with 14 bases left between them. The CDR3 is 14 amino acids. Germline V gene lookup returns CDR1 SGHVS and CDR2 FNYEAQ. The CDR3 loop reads CASSLGGTFNEQYF. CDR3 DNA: TGTGCCAGCAGCTTAGGGGGGACGTTCAATGAGCAGTACTTC.

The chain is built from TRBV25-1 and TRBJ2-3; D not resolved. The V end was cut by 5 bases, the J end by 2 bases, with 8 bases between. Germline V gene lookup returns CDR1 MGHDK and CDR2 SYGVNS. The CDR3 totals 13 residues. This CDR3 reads CASSPQNTDTQYF. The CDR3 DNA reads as TGTGCCAGCAGTCCCCAAAACACAGATACGCAGTATTTT.

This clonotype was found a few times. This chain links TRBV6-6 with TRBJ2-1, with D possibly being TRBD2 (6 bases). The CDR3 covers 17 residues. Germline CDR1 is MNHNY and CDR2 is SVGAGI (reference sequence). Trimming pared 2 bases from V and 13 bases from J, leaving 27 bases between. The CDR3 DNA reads TGTGCCAGCAGTTACGTTTCCCCCGCCTCGCGGGGAGAGACCCAGTTCTTC. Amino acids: CASSYVSPASRGETQFF.

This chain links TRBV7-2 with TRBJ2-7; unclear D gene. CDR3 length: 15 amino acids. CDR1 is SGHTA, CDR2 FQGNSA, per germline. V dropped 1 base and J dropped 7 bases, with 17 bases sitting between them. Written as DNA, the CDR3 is TGTGCCAGCAGCTTAGACACGGGTTTCTACAATGAGCAGTACTTC. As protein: CASSLDTGFYNEQYF. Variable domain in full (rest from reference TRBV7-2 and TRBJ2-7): GAGVSQSPSNKVTEKGKDVELRCDPISGHTALYWYRQSLGQGLEFLIYFQGNSAPDKSGLPSDRFSAERTGGSVSTLTIQRTQQEDSAVYLCASSLDTGFYNEQYFGPGTRLTVT.

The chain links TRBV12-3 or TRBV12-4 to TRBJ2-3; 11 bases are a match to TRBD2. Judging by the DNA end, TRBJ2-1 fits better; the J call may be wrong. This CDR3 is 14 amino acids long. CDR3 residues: CASRLAGVSDEQFF. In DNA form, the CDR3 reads TGTGCCAGCAGACTAGCGGGAGTGAGTGATGAGCAGTTCTTC.

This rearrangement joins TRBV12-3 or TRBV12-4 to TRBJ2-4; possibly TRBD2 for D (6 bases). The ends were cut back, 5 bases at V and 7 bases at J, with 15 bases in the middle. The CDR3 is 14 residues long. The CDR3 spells CASSPRGASNIQYF. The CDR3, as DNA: TGTGCCAGCAGTCCCCGCGGGGCTTCTAACATTCAGTACTTC.

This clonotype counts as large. In DNA form, the CDR3 reads TGTGCCAGCAGTTACGACACTCTCGAGACCCAGTACTTC. Amino acid sequence: CASSYDTLETQYF. V gene TRBV6-5 combines with J gene TRBJ2-5; D remains unclear. Trimming cost V 2 bases and J 5 bases, with 9 bases left between them. Per the germline V gene, CDR1 is MNHEY and CDR2 is SVGAGI. This CDR3 comprises 13 residues.

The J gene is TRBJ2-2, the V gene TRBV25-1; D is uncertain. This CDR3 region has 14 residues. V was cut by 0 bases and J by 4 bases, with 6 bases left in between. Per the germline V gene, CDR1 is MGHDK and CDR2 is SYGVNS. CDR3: CASSEYAATGELFF. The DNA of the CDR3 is TGTGCCAGCAGTGAATACGCAGCCACCGGGGAGCTGTTTTTT.

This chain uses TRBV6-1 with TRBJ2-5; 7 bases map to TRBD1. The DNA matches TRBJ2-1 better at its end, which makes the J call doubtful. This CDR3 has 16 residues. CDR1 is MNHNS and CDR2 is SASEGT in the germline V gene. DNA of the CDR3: TGTGCCAGCAGTGAATCGACAGGGTGGTCTCTGAGTGAGCAGTTCTTC. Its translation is CASSESTGWSLSEQFF.

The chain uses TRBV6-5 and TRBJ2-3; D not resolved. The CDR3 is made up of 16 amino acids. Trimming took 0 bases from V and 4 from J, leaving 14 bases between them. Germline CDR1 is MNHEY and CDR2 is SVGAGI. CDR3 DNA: TGTGCCAGCAGTTACTCCCCTGCTTCCCCGCCAGATACGCAGTATTTT. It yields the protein CASSYSPASPPDTQYF.

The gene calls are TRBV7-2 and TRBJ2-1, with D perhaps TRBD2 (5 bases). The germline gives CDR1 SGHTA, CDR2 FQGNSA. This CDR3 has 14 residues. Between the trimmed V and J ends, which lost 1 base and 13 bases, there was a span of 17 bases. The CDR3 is CASSLVDYQETQFF. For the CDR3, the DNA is TGTGCCAGCAGCTTAGTTGACTACCAAGAGACCCAGTTCTTC. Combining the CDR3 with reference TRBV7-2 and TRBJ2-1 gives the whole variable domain GAGVSQSPSNKVTEKGKDVELRCDPISGHTALYWYRQSLGQGLEFLIYFQGNSAPDKSGLPSDRFSAERTGGSVSTLTIQRTQQEDSAVYLCASSLVDYQETQFFGPGTRLTVL.

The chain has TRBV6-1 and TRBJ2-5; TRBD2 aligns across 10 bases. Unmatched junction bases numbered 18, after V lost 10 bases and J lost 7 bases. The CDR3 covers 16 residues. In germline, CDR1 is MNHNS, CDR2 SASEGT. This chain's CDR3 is CAIPAIQREGELTQYF. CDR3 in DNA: TGTGCCATCCCAGCAATCCAGCGGGAGGGAGAATTGACCCAGTACTTC.

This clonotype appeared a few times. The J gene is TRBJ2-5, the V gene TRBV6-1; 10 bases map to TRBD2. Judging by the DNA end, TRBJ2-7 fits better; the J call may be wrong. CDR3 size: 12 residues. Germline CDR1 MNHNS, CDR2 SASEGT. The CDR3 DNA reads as TGTGCCAGCGAGCGGGAGGGGTACGAGCAGTACTTC. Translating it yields CASEREGYEQYF.

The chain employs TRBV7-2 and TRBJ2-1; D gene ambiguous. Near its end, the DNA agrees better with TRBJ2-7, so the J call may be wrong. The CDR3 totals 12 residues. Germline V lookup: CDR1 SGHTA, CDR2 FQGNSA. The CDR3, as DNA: TGTGCCAGCAGCTTAGGATATTACGAGCAGTACTTC. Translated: CASSLGYYEQYF.

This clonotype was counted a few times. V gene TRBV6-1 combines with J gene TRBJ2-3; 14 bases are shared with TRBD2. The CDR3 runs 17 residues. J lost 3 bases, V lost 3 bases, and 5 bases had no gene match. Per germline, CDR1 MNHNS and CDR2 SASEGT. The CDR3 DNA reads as TGTGCCAGCAGTGAGGGGACTAGCGGGAGAGTGACAGATACGCAGTATTTT. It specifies CASSEGTSGRVTDTQYF.

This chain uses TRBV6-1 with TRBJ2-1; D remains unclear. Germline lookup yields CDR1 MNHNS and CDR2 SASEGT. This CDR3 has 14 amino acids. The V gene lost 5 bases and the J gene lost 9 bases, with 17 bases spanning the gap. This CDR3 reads CASSSGPGTGEQFF. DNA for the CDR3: TGTGCCAGCAGTTCTGGACCGGGTACGGGTGAGCAGTTCTTC.

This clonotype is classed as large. CDR3 coding DNA: TGTGCCAGCAGTCTGGATGGAGGGGCCCTCTCCCAAGAGACCCAGTACTTC. It translates to CASSLDGGALSQETQYF. The chain employs TRBV6-1 and TRBJ2-5; possibly TRBD2 for D (6 bases). This CDR3 comprises 17 residues. V was pared by 5 bases and J by 1 base, with 20 bases between. Looked up from germline, CDR1 is MNHNS and CDR2 is SASEGT.